The 2 T cell receptor beta chains below were found in one sample sequenced in a study of blood T cells in healthy people across ages (dated by TCRdb to the mid-2010s). Receptor libraries were prepared by 5' RACE. The reads were generated on an Illumina HiSeq 2500. A second roughly 7 to 11 cycle PCR used a sample-barcoded 5' primer and a J-beta primer mix. The public sequencing data were trimmed at Q25 with fastp and processed into clonotypes with MiXCR by TCRdb, which kept only in-frame beta chains. Each entry is one CDR3 protein sequence, shown with its most common DNA and genes. This sample lists about 800,000 distinct CDR3 sequences; nearly 60% were detected once. The ten largest make up over 20% of the sample. Sequenced material: blood. The source is a man aged 25 to 40 in good health.

This clonotype occurred a few times. The rearrangement uses TRBV20-1 and TRBJ2-1, with 8 positions matching TRBD1. This CDR3 spans 13 amino acids. Germline trimming cut 5 bases from V and 3 bases from J; bases unmatched to any gene: 3. The germline gives CDR1 DFQATT, CDR2 SNEGSKA (reference sequence). The DNA of the CDR3 is TGCAGTGCTTGGGACAGGTTCTACAATGAGCAGTTCTTC. Translated, it gives CSAWDRFYNEQFF.

This clonotype appeared many times. This chain links TRBV3-1 with TRBJ2-5; D might be TRBD2 (5 bases). The CDR3 sequence is 15 residues long. Trimming took 1 base from V and 1 from J, leaving 10 bases between them. In germline, CDR1 is LGHDT, CDR2 YNNKEL (reference sequence). In DNA, the CDR3 is TGTGCCAGCAGCCAAGTGAGCGGACCCCAAGAGACCCAGTACTTC. Translating it yields CASSQVSGPQETQYF.